This TCR beta chain comes out of a study of Graves' ophthalmopathy and Graves' hyperthyroidism. Amplification from RNA transcripts yielded the TCR beta CDR3 regions. Second-round multiplex PCR came after a first-round RT-PCR that employed HTBI primers. TCRdb used MiXCR to reprocess the multiplex PCR reads, holding one entry per CDR3 protein. The profile shows 40,000 or so distinct CDR3 sequences, around half of them singletons. The CDR3 is 17 amino acids. Germline CDR1 reads SGDLS; CDR2 reads YYNGEE. V shed 4 bases and J shed 1 base, with 20 bases lying between them. Sequencing was carried out using peripheral blood. V is TRBV9 and J is TRBJ1-1, with D tentatively TRBD1 (6 bases). The clonotype originates from an adult woman with stable Graves' hyperthyroidism. For the CDR3, the DNA is TGTGCCAGCAGCTCAGACAGGCGGACGGAGAGGAACACTGAAGCTTTCTTT. This encodes CASSSDRRTERNTEAFF.